One and the same sample provided the 16 T cell receptor beta chains below, sequenced in a study of T cells in Graves' hyperthyroidism and ophthalmopathy. RNA transcripts gave rise to amplified TCR beta CDR3 regions. A first-round RT-PCR of the TCR CDR3 used the HTBI primer set. From the multiplex PCR reads, TCRdb called clonotypes with MiXCR, one entry per CDR3 protein. The sample has just over 550,000 distinct CDR3 sequences; about 43% are singletons. The sample taken for sequencing was peripheral blood or thyroid tissue (not recorded which). The receptors shown here come from a woman in her late teens or twenties with Graves' hyperthyroidism.

This clonotype was seen a few times. The chain employs TRBV9 and TRBJ1-2; no firm D call. V was cut by 7 bases and J by 5 bases, with 9 bases left in between. This CDR3 has 11 residues. From germline, CDR1 is SGDLS and CDR2 YYNGEE. The CDR3 region is CASLGLYGYTF. The CDR3 nucleotides read TGTGCCAGCCTTGGTCTTTATGGCTACACCTTC.

This clonotype was counted a few times. The chain carries TRBV20-1 and TRBJ2-7, with D possibly being TRBD1 or TRBD2 (6 bases each). The germline gives CDR1 DFQATT, CDR2 SNEGSKA (reference sequence). V lost 1 base and J 4 bases, leaving 20 bases between the germline ends. The CDR3 length is 16 residues. DNA for the CDR3: TGCAGTGCTAGAGGCCACGGGTGGGGGGCCGGTTACGAGCAGTACTTC. This gives the protein CSARGHGWGAGYEQYF.

Note on this clonotype: A much larger clone lies a single base off, so this may be a read error. CDR3 nucleotides: TGTGCCAGCAACACAGGGTCAAGCGGCTACACCTTC. Protein: CASNTGSSGYTF. The rearrangement joins TRBV9 to TRBJ1-2, with TRBD1 as a possible D gene (6 bases). The CDR3 totals 12 residues. CDR1 is SGDLS, CDR2 YYNGEE, per germline. The germline V and J ends were trimmed by 6 bases and 8 bases, with 14 bases remaining between them.

The genes are TRBV11-1 and TRBJ2-7, with a possible D match to TRBD2 (6 bases). CDR1 and CDR2 from the germline V gene are SGHAT and FQDESV (reference sequence). CDR3 length: 14 amino acids. Trimming removed 5 bases from V and 2 bases from J, with 13 bases in between. The CDR3 bases are TGTGCCAGCAGCAACGCCGGGAGCCCCTACGAGCAGTACTTC. Amino acid sequence: CASSNAGSPYEQYF.

This clonotype came up many times. The chain uses TRBV7-8 and TRBJ1-5, with no clear D. The CDR3 runs to 14 residues. Germline V gives CDR1 SGHVS, CDR2 FQNEAQ. The germline V and J ends were trimmed by 1 base and 3 bases, with 7 bases remaining between them. CDR3 residues: CASSLVADNQPQHF. In DNA, the CDR3 is TGTGCCAGCAGCTTAGTGGCAGACAATCAGCCCCAGCATTTT.

The chain links TRBV11-1 to TRBJ1-5, with D perhaps TRBD1 (5 bases). V gave up 8 bases and J gave up 4 bases, with 12 bases separating them. Germline loops: CDR1 SGHAT, CDR2 FQDESV (reference sequence). This CDR3 region has 13 residues. CDR3 protein: CASSWGRNQPQHF. The CDR3 nucleotides read TGTGCCAGCTCGTGGGGCAGAAATCAGCCCCAGCATTTT. The full variable domain, its missing parts supplied by reference TRBV11-1 and TRBJ1-5, is EAEVAQSPRYKITEKSQAVAFWCDPISGHATLYWYRQILGQGPELLVQFQDESVVDDSQLPKDRFSAERLKGVDSTLKIQPAELGDSAMYLCASSWGRNQPQHFGDGTRLSIL.

The chain recombines TRBV25-1 with TRBJ1-2; no clear D. CDR1 MGHDK and CDR2 SYGVNS come from the germline V gene. This CDR3 region has 13 residues. Trimming removed 3 bases at V and 1 base at J, with 6 bases between. The chain's CDR3 is CASSDSVNYGYTF. Written as DNA, the CDR3 is TGTGCCAGCAGTGACTCTGTTAACTATGGCTACACCTTC.

Many counts were recorded for this clonotype. This chain connects TRBV24-1 to TRBJ2-6; 10 positions match TRBD2. CDR3 length equals 16 residues. Germline V gene lookup returns CDR1 KGHDR and CDR2 SFDVKD. V was clipped by 10 bases and J by 0 bases; unmatched bases: 5. DNA of the CDR3: TGTGCCACTGGGACTAGCGAACCCTCTGGGGCCAACGTCCTGACTTTC. This sequence encodes CATGTSEPSGANVLTF.

The table lists this clonotype with a few counts. The V gene is TRBV14, the J gene TRBJ2-5; 7 bases fit TRBD1. Germline V gene lookup returns CDR1 SGHDN and CDR2 FVKESK. The junction had 5 bases not matched to a gene; V was cut back by 1 base and J by 6 bases. This CDR3 has 14 amino acids. The CDR3 sequence: CASSQGQGVKTQYF. CDR3 nucleotides: TGTGCCAGCAGCCAAGGCCAGGGGGTAAAGACCCAGTACTTC.

This clonotype was seen ten or more times. The junction departs from the called germline gene at one end, perhaps through a read error. The rearrangement links TRBV7-7 to TRBJ1-3; TRBD1 agrees at 7 bases. Germline CDR1 and CDR2: SSHAT and FNYEAQ (reference sequence). The CDR3 length is 13 residues. In nucleotides, the CDR3 is TGTGCTAGCAGTAGGGGGCATGGAAACACCATATATTTT. Residues: CASSRGHGNTIYF.

About this clonotype: At one end, the junction sequence differs from germline, possibly due to a read error. This rearrangement joins TRBV25-1 to TRBJ1-2; D is uncertain. Germline CDR1 is MGHDK and CDR2 is SYGVNS. The CDR3 length is 14 residues. The CDR3 bases are TGTGCCAGCAGTTACTCGTGGCAGGCGATTGGCTGCACCTTC. It specifies CASSYSWQAIGCTF.

The chain joins TRBV12-3 or TRBV12-4 to TRBJ1-5; D ambiguous. V gave up 3 bases and J gave up 12 bases, with 9 bases separating them. The CDR3 is 11 amino acids. The CDR3 protein is CASSFGQVQHF. The CDR3 DNA reads as TGTGCCAGCAGTTTCGGGCAGGTCCAGCATTTT.

As to this clonotype: A clone one base away is much larger, so this may be a read error. The chain carries TRBV6-5 and TRBJ1-2; 9 bases line up with TRBD1. Germline V gene data show CDR1 as MNHEY and CDR2 as SVGAGI. The trim removed 4 bases at V and 12 bases at J, leaving 6 bases unmatched. The CDR3 is 12 amino acids. The CDR3 sequence is CASSWTGDGHTF. CDR3 DNA sequence: TGTGCCAGCAGTTGGACAGGGGACGGCCACACCTTC.

Only one count was recorded for this clonotype. The chain recombines TRBV6-1 with TRBJ1-1; no reliable D call. The CDR3 loop spans 14 amino acids. The germline V and J ends were trimmed by 5 bases and 4 bases, with 14 bases remaining between them. Germline-derived CDR1 and CDR2 are MNHNS and SASEGT. The CDR3 sequence is CASSLKSPSTEAFF. CDR3 bases: TGTGCCAGCAGTCTCAAGTCCCCGTCCACTGAAGCTTTCTTT.

Concerning this clonotype itself: At one end the junction does not follow the germline gene, possibly because of a read error. This chain connects TRBV29-1 to TRBJ2-2, with D perhaps matching TRBD2 (6 bases). This CDR3 region has 12 residues. Germline CDR1 reads SQVTM; CDR2 reads ANQGSEA. CDR3 amino acids: CSAEGYTGELSF. CDR3 nucleotides: TGCAGCGCGGAGGGGTACACCGGGGAGCTGTCTTTT.

Comments on this clonotype: Since a much larger clone is just one base distant, this may be a read error. This rearrangement joins TRBV29-1 to TRBJ1-4; 7 bases are shared with TRBD1. The CDR3 is made up of 13 amino acids. Germline V lookup: CDR1 SQVTM, CDR2 ANQGSEA. The CDR3 bases are TGCAGCGACAACACGAGGGGGCAAGAAAAACTGGTTTTT. Amino acids: CSDNTRGQEKLVF.